A selection of T cell receptor beta chains follows, all from one sample in a study of T-cell reconstitution after alpha-beta-depleted transplantation in children. TCRdb reprocessed the PCR reads via MiXCR and lists one record per CDR3 protein. The sample comprises about a million distinct CDR3 sequences, roughly 29% of which are singletons, and about 28% rests with the top ten. The specimen was PBMCs, mostly from graft donor cells, collected 360 days after TCRalphabeta/CD19-depleted stem cell transplant. Receptor source: a boy younger than two who had a stem cell transplant for SCID, so the T cells may come from the graft donor. Each CDR3 is given with its conserved first and last residue. Each record gives: J gene, D gene, V gene, clone size, CDR3 DNA, CDR3 protein. D genes are given only for firm matches. Only some rows state a clone size, as once, few, many or a class for expanded clones.

TRBJ2-1 | NA | TRBV5-1 | NA | TGCGCCAGCAGCTTCCTAGGGGGGGCCAATGAGCAGTTCTTC | CASSFLGGANEQFF
TRBJ2-1 | TRBD2 | TRBV6-5 | NA | TGTGCCAGCAGTTACGGACTAGCGGGGACCTACAATGAGCAGTTCTTC | CASSYGLAGTYNEQFF
TRBJ2-4 | NA | TRBV4-2 | NA | TGTGCCAGCAGCCAAGCTTGGGGAGCCAAAAACATTCAGTACTTC | CASSQAWGAKNIQYF
TRBJ2-5 | NA | TRBV12-5 | NA | TGTGCTAGTGGCCCCGCCAGACATGCGGAAGAGACCCAGTACTTC | CASGPARHAEETQYF
TRBJ2-7 | NA | TRBV2 | few | TGTGCCAGCAGTGAAGGCCTCAACTACGAGCAGTACTTC | CASSEGLNYEQYF
TRBJ2-1 | TRBD2 | TRBV7-8 | NA | TGTGCCAGCAGCTTCAGCGGGGGAAAGTACAATGAGCAGTTCTTC | CASSFSGGKYNEQFF
TRBJ1-1 | TRBD1 | TRBV20-1 | NA | TGCAGTGCTAGTTCAGGGGGGGTGAACACTGAAGCTTTCTTT | CSASSGGVNTEAFF
TRBJ2-5 | NA | TRBV2 | NA | TGTGCCAGCAGTGGAATCGGAGCGTACCAAGAGACCCAGTACTTC | CASSGIGAYQETQYF
TRBJ2-3 | TRBD2 | TRBV20-1 | NA | TGCAGTGCTCCCGGGACTAGCCGGACAGATACGCAGTATTTT | CSAPGTSRTDTQYF
TRBJ2-7 | NA | TRBV29-1 | few | TGCAGCGTTGTACCCCGCGCGGAGTCCTACGAGCAGTACTTC | CSVVPRAESYEQYF
TRBJ2-5 | TRBD2 | TRBV15 | few | TGTGCCACCAGCAGAGATTCTGGACTAGGGGAGACCCAGTACTTC | CATSRDSGLGETQYF
TRBJ2-1 | TRBD2 | TRBV6-2/TRBV6-3 | few | TGTGCCAGCAGTCCCCGTGATTCGCGGGGGGCAGGCTTCCCAATAAATGAGCAGTTCTTC | CASSPRDSRGAGFPINEQFF
TRBJ2-6 | NA | TRBV6-1 | few | TGTGCCAGCAGTGCCGTCGGGGCGGAGTACTCTGGGGCCAACGTCCTGACTTTC | CASSAVGAEYSGANVLTF
TRBJ2-7 | TRBD1 | TRBV27 | few | TGTGCCAGCAGTGTGGGGACAGGGGTGGGCTACGAGCAGTACTTC | CASSVGTGVGYEQYF
TRBJ2-5 | NA | TRBV24-1 | many | TGTGCCACCAGTGACCAACACGCGGCCCAAGAGACCCAGTACTTC | CATSDQHAAQETQYF
TRBJ2-7 | TRBD1 | TRBV12-3/TRBV12-4 | few | TGTGCCAGCAGTTTACTACAGGGGGCAGACGAGCAGTACTTC | CASSLLQGADEQYF
TRBJ1-2 | NA | TRBV14 | NA | TGTGCCAGCAGCCAAGGGCAGTCCTATGGCTACACCTTC | CASSQGQSYGYTF
TRBJ2-1 | TRBD1 | TRBV28 | few | TGTGCCACCCACGAAGGGACAGGGAATTACAATGAGCAGTTCTTC | CATHEGTGNYNEQFF
TRBJ1-1 | NA | TRBV7-8 | NA | TGTGCCAGCAGCTTAGCCCCTTTCCACATGAACACTGAAGCTTTCTTT | CASSLAPFHMNTEAFF
TRBJ2-1 | NA | TRBV29-1 | NA | TGCAGCGTTGTATGGGTGGGGTCCTACAATGAGCAGTTCTTC | CSVVWVGSYNEQFF
TRBJ2-5 | TRBD2 | TRBV12-3/TRBV12-4 | few | TGTGCCAGCAGTTTCTGGGCCGGGAGGGAGACCCAGTACTTC | CASSFWAGRETQYF
TRBJ2-7 | NA | TRBV5-1 | NA | TGCGCCAGCAGCTTGGCATGGGGACCCTCTTCCTACGAGCAGTACTTC | CASSLAWGPSSYEQYF
TRBJ2-4 | TRBD1 | TRBV5-5 | few | TGTGCCAGCAGCTTTCTGGGGGCAGGGGGCGTCGGCATTCAGTACTTC | CASSFLGAGGVGIQYF
TRBJ2-1 | NA | TRBV5-1 | once | TGCGCCAGCAGCTTGAGGGACGGGAATGAGCAGTTCTTC | CASSLRDGNEQFF
TRBJ2-6 | NA | TRBV20-1 | NA | TGCAGTGCTAGGCGGGGTACCTCTGGGGCCAACGTCCTGACTTTC | CSARRGTSGANVLTF
TRBJ2-2 | NA | TRBV20-1 | NA | TGCAGTGCTAGAGTCCCGGGTACCGGGGAGCTGTTTTTT | CSARVPGTGELFF
TRBJ2-1 | TRBD2 | TRBV3-1 | few | TGTGCCAGCAGCCAAGGCCCTAGCGGGGGGGTGGCTAGCTCCTACAATGAGCAGTTCTTC | CASSQGPSGGVASSYNEQFF
TRBJ2-1 | TRBD2 | TRBV12-3/TRBV12-4 | NA | TGTGCCAGCAGTCCGGGACTAGCGACAACCAATGAGCAGTTCTTC | CASSPGLATTNEQFF
TRBJ2-7 | NA | TRBV28 | many | TGTGCCAGCAGTCCCTGGACAGTCACCTACGAGCAGTACTTC | CASSPWTVTYEQYF